A selection of T cell receptor beta chains follows, all from one sample in a study of vaccination effects on CD4 cells after COVID-19. Their antigens are not known. Libraries were prepared by immunoSEQ multiplex PCR; TCRdb keeps only in-frame clonotypes and omits some of them. Of more than 30,000 clones in the sample, about 73% were seen once. Sequencing was performed on CD4+ T cells from PBMCs cultured without peptide, taken before COVID-19 vaccination. The receptors shown here come from a human donor who received a COVID-19 vaccine. Each CDR3 is given with its conserved first and last residue. Fields, in order: CDR3 DNA, CDR3 protein, clone size, D gene, V gene, J gene. D genes are given only for firm matches. Clone size is given for some rows only: seen once, a few or many times, or a class if the clone is expanded.

DNA: TGTGCCAGCATCAGGGACAGCTCCTACAATGAGCAGTTCTTC
CDR3: CASIRDSSYNEQFF
size: NA
D: TRBD1
V: TRBV18
J: TRBJ2-1

DNA: TGTGCCAGCTCACCACAGGTCCTGAACACTGAAGCTTTCTTT
CDR3: CASSPQVLNTEAFF
size: medium-sized
D: NA
V: TRBV18
J: TRBJ1-1

DNA: TGTGCCAGCAGGTTCGACGGTGGAATCTACAATGAGCAGTTCTTC
CDR3: CASRFDGGIYNEQFF
size: NA
D: NA
V: TRBV25-1
J: TRBJ2-1

DNA: TGTGCCAGCAGCCAAGATCTAGGGGCATATGGCTACACCTTC
CDR3: CASSQDLGAYGYTF
size: NA
D: NA
V: TRBV4-2
J: TRBJ1-2

DNA: TGTGCCACCAGTTTAGGAGGACAGGGTCCAGATACGCAGTATTTT
CDR3: CATSLGGQGPDTQYF
size: NA
D: TRBD1
V: TRBV24-1
J: TRBJ2-3

DNA: TGTGCCAGCAGCTTGATTTTAAACACCGGGGAGCTGTTTTTT
CDR3: CASSLILNTGELFF
size: NA
D: NA
V: TRBV5-5
J: TRBJ2-2

DNA: TGTGCCAGCAGTGAAGGGCCCCAGGGAGTTGAGGCTTTCTTT
CDR3: CASSEGPQGVEAFF
size: NA
D: NA
V: TRBV6-1
J: TRBJ1-1

DNA: TGTGCCAGCAGCAGCGGACGGTTCAATCAGCCCCAGCATTTT
CDR3: CASSSGRFNQPQHF
size: NA
D: NA
V: TRBV7-9
J: TRBJ1-5

DNA: TGTGCCAGCAGCATACCAAAGGGACAGGGAAACTATGGCTACACCTTC
CDR3: CASSIPKGQGNYGYTF
size: NA
D: TRBD1
V: TRBV28
J: TRBJ1-2

DNA: TGTGCCAGCACCGCGGGACAGGGGACCTACGAGCAGTACTTC
CDR3: CASTAGQGTYEQYF
size: NA
D: TRBD1
V: TRBV6-5
J: TRBJ2-7

DNA: TGTGCTAGTGGTTTGACACCTGTCTATTCCTACGAGCAGTACTTC
CDR3: CASGLTPVYSYEQYF
size: NA
D: NA
V: TRBV12-5
J: TRBJ2-7

DNA: TGTGCCAGCAGCCAATACGTGTCAGATACGCAGTATTTT
CDR3: CASSQYVSDTQYF
size: few
D: NA
V: TRBV16
J: TRBJ2-3

DNA: TGTGCCAGCAGCTTGAGTATCCTGGGACAGAATGAAGCTTTCTTT
CDR3: CASSLSILGQNEAFF
size: NA
D: TRBD1
V: TRBV5-4
J: TRBJ1-1

DNA: TGTGCCAGCAGTTACTTAGGACAGGGGGGAGGCTACACCTTC
CDR3: CASSYLGQGGGYTF
size: NA
D: TRBD1
V: TRBV6-5
J: TRBJ1-2

DNA: TGTGCCACCAGCAGAGACAATCAGCCCCAGCATTTT
CDR3: CATSRDNQPQHF
size: NA
D: NA
V: TRBV15
J: TRBJ1-5

DNA: TGTGCCAGCAGCTTACCAGCGGGGGGGCTTAATGAGCAGTTCTTC
CDR3: CASSLPAGGLNEQFF
size: NA
D: TRBD2
V: TRBV7-2
J: TRBJ2-1

DNA: TGTGCCAGCAGTGACAGGGGGCCACGGAGCTACACCTTC
CDR3: CASSDRGPRSYTF
size: NA
D: TRBD1
V: TRBV2
J: TRBJ1-2

DNA: TGTGCCAGCAGCTTGCCAGAACTTAACTATGGCTACACCTTC
CDR3: CASSLPELNYGYTF
size: NA
D: NA
V: TRBV5-4
J: TRBJ1-2

DNA: TGCGCCAGCAGCGCAGGATCTATAGCTGGAAACACCATATATTTT
CDR3: CASSAGSIAGNTIYF
size: NA
D: NA
V: TRBV5-1
J: TRBJ1-3

DNA: TGCGCCAGCAGTGAGTTAGAGGGGGGCAGGGATGAGCAGTTCTTC
CDR3: CASSELEGGRDEQFF
size: once
D: NA
V: TRBV10-1
J: TRBJ2-1

DNA: TGTGCCAGCAGCGGACCCACTAGCGGGAGACTGACAGATACGCAGTATTTT
CDR3: CASSGPTSGRLTDTQYF
size: once
D: TRBD2
V: TRBV2
J: TRBJ2-3

DNA: TGTGCCAGCAGTGAGAGTCTCGCTGAAGCTTTCTTT
CDR3: CASSESLAEAFF
size: few
D: NA
V: TRBV2
J: TRBJ1-1

DNA: TGTGCCAGCAGTTCGACAGGGACCCAAGAGACCCAGTACTTC
CDR3: CASSSTGTQETQYF
size: NA
D: TRBD1
V: TRBV28
J: TRBJ2-5

DNA: TGTGCCAGCAGCCTCCAGGGGGGAGATGGCTATGGCTACACCTTC
CDR3: CASSLQGGDGYGYTF
size: NA
D: TRBD1
V: TRBV7-2
J: TRBJ1-2

DNA: TGTGCCAGCTCACCAGGTCCGATAGACTACAATGAGCAGTTCTTC
CDR3: CASSPGPIDYNEQFF
size: once
D: NA
V: TRBV18
J: TRBJ2-1

DNA: TGCAGTGCTAGTGGCGGGGGGGACTATGGCTACACCTTC
CDR3: CSASGGGDYGYTF
size: NA
D: NA
V: TRBV20-1
J: TRBJ1-2

DNA: TGTGCCAGCAGTCCCGGGACAGCTTTCTACAATGAGCAGTTCTTC
CDR3: CASSPGTAFYNEQFF
size: NA
D: TRBD1
V: TRBV27
J: TRBJ2-1

DNA: TGTGCCAGCAGCCCCCGGGGGGGCGGGAAAGAGACCCAGTACTTC
CDR3: CASSPRGGGKETQYF
size: NA
D: TRBD2
V: TRBV7-2
J: TRBJ2-5

DNA: TGTGCCAGCTCACCGGACTCAAACACTGAAGCTTTCTTT
CDR3: CASSPDSNTEAFF
size: once
D: NA
V: TRBV18
J: TRBJ1-1

DNA: TGCGCCAGCAGCTTGGGGACAGAAGAGACCCAGTACTTC
CDR3: CASSLGTEETQYF
size: once
D: NA
V: TRBV5-1
J: TRBJ2-5

DNA: TGTGCCAGCAGCCCCGAGGGGAGTCAGCCCCAGCATTTT
CDR3: CASSPEGSQPQHF
size: NA
D: NA
V: TRBV7-8
J: TRBJ1-5

DNA: TGTGCCATCTCCGGACACTGGAATCAGCCCCAGCATTTT
CDR3: CAISGHWNQPQHF
size: few
D: NA
V: TRBV6-5
J: TRBJ1-5

DNA: TGTGCCAGCTCACCAGCCAGGGCGTCTAACTATGGCTACACCTTC
CDR3: CASSPARASNYGYTF
size: NA
D: NA
V: TRBV18
J: TRBJ1-2

DNA: TGTGCCAGCAGCCAATCATACCAGAACACCGGGGAGCTGTTTTTT
CDR3: CASSQSYQNTGELFF
size: NA
D: NA
V: TRBV3-1/TRBV3-2
J: TRBJ2-2

DNA: TGTGCCAGCGAAGATGGGGCTGGTTCGGGAAACACCATATATTTT
CDR3: CASEDGAGSGNTIYF
size: NA
D: NA
V: TRBV9
J: TRBJ1-3

DNA: TGTGCCAGCAGCCTCGGAGGCACAGATACGCAGTATTTT
CDR3: CASSLGGTDTQYF
size: once
D: NA
V: TRBV5-4
J: TRBJ2-3

DNA: TGTGCCAGCAGCCAGGGCTTAAAAGAGACCCAGTACTTC
CDR3: CASSQGLKETQYF
size: NA
D: NA
V: TRBV3-1/TRBV3-2
J: TRBJ2-5

DNA: TGTGCCAGCAGTGGGGTCGGGACAGGGGTCGAAAAACTGTTTTTT
CDR3: CASSGVGTGVEKLFF
size: NA
D: TRBD1
V: TRBV27
J: TRBJ1-4

DNA: TGTGCCAGCAGCGAGGGGACGGCCAGCTCCTATAATTCACCCCTCCACTTT
CDR3: CASSEGTASSYNSPLHF
size: NA
D: NA
V: TRBV5-4
J: TRBJ1-6

DNA: TGTGCCTGTATCGTCGGGACTGCCCATGGCTACACCTTC
CDR3: CACIVGTAHGYTF
size: NA
D: NA
V: TRBV30
J: TRBJ1-2